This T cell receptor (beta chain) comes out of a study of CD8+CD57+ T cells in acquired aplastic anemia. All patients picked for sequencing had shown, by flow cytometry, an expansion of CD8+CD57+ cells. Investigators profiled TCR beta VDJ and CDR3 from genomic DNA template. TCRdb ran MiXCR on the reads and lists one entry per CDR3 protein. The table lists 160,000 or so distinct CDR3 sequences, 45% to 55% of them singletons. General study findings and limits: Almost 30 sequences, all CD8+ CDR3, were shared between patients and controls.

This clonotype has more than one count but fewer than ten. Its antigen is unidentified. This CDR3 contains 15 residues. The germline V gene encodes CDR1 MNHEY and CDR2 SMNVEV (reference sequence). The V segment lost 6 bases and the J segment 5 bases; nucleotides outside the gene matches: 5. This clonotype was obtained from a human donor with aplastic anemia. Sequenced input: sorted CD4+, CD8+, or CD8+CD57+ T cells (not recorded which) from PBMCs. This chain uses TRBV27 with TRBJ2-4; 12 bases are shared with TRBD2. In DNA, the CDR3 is TGTGCCAGCAGCTTGACTAGCGGGAGTGAAAACATTCAGTACTTC. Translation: CASSLTSGSENIQYF.